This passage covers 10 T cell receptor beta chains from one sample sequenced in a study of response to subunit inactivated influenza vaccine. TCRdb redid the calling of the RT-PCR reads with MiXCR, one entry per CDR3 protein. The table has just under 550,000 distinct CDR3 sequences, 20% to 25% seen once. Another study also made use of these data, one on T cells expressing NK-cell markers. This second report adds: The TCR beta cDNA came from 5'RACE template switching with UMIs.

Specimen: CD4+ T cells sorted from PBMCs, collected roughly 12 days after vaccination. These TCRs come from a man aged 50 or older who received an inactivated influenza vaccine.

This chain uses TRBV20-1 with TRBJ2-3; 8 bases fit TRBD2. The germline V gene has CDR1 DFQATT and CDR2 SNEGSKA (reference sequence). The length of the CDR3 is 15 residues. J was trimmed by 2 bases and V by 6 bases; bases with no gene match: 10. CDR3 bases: TGCAGTGCGAAGGACACTAGCGGAGCCACAGATACGCAGTATTTT. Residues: CSAKDTSGATDTQYF.

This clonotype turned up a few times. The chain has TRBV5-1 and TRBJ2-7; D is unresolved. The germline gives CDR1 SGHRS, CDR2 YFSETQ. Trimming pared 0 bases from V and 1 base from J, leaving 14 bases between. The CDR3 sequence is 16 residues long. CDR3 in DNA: TGCGCCAGCAGCTTGGAGCCGGGTGTTAGGTCCTACGAGCAGTACTTC. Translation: CASSLEPGVRSYEQYF.

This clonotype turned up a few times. The CDR3 spells CASSELIVSNEQFF. DNA of the CDR3: TGTGCCAGCAGTGAACTTATAGTAAGCAATGAGCAGTTCTTC. The rearrangement links TRBV2 to TRBJ2-1; D not certain. Germline assignment: CDR1 SNHLY and CDR2 FYNNEI. CDR3 length equals 14 residues. Trimming removed 2 bases from V and 6 bases from J, with 11 bases in between.

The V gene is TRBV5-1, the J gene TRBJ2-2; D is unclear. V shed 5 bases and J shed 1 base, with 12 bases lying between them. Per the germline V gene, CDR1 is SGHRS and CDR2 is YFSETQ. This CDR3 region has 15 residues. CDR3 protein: CASRLRTVNTGELFF. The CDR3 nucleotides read TGCGCCAGCAGACTTCGGACGGTGAACACCGGGGAGCTGTTTTTT.

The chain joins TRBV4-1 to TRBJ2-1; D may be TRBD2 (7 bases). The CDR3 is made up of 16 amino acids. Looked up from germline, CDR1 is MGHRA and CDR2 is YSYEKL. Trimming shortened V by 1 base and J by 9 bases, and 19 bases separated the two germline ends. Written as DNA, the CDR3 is TGCGCCAGCAGCCAAGTCTCGGCGGGGGCGCGCGGTGAGCAGTTCTTC. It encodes CASSQVSAGARGEQFF.

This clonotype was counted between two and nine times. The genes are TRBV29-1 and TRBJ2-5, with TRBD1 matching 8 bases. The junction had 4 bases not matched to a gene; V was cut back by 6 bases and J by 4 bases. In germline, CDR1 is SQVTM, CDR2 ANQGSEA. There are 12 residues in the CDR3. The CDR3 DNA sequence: TGCAGCGTAGGGACAGGCGGAGAGACCCAGTACTTC. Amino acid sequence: CSVGTGGETQYF.

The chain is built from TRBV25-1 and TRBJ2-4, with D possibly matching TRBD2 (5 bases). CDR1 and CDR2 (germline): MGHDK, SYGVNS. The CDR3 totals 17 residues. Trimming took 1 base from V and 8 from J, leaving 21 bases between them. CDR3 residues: CASSEFVTRERVYIQYF. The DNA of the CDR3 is TGTGCCAGCAGTGAATTTGTAACGCGCGAGAGGGTTTACATTCAGTACTTC. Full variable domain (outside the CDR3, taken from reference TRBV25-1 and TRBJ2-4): EADIYQTPRYLVIGTGKKITLECSQTMGHDKMYWYQQDPGMELHLIHYSYGVNSTEKGDLSSESTVSRIRTEHFPLTLESARPSHTSQYLCASSEFVTRERVYIQYFGAGTRLSVL.

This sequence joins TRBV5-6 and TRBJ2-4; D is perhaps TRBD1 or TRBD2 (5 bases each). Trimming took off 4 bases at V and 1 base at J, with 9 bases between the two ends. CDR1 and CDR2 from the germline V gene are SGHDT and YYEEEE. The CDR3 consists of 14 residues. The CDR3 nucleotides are TGTGCCAGCAGCGTTGGGGGTGCCAAAAACATTCAGTACTTC. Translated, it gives CASSVGGAKNIQYF.

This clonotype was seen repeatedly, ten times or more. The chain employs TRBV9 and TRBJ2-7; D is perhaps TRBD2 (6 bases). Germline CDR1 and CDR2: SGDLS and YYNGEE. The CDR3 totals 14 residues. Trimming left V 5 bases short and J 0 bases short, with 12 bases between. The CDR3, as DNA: TGTGCCAGCAGTGTGGAGGGGAGCTCCTACGAGCAGTACTTC. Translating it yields CASSVEGSSYEQYF.

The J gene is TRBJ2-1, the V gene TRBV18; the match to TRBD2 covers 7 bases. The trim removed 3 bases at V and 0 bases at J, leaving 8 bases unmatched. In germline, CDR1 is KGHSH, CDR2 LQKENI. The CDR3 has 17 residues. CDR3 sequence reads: CASSPWTRGSSYNEQFF. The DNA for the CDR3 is TGTGCCAGCTCACCGTGGACTAGGGGAAGCTCCTACAATGAGCAGTTCTTC.